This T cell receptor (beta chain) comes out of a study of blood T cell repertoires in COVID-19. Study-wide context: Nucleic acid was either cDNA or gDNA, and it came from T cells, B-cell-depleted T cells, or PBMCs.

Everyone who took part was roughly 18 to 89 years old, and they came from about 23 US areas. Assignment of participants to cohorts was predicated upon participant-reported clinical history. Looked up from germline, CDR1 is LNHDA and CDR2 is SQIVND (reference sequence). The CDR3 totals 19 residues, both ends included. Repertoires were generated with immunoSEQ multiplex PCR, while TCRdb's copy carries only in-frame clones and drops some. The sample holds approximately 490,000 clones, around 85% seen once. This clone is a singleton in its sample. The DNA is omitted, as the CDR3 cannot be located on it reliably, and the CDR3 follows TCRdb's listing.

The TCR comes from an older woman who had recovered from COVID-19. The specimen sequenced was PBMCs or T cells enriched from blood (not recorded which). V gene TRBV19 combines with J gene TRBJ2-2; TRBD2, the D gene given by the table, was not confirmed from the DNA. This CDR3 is CASSSSGLAGASNTGELFF.